Listed below are T cell receptor beta chains from one sample, sequenced in a study of TIL therapy for anti-PD-1-resistant metastatic lung cancer. Data came from immunoSEQ multiplex PCR; TCRdb stores just in-frame clones and leaves some out. The sample carries about 19,000 clones, 60% to 80% recorded once. The sample in question was blood, obtained at baseline. These receptors were obtained from a person aged 25 to 79 with non-small cell lung cancer. Each CDR3 is given with its conserved first and last residue. The D gene is left open where the match is weak. Size values are once, few and many counts, or a class for expanded clones, and some rows have none.

d_call,v_call,j_call,clone_size,cdr3_nt,cdr3_aa
-,TRBV28,TRBJ1-1,-,TGTGCCAGCAGACGAACCCTGACTGTGAACACTGAAGCTTTCTTT,CASRRTLTVNTEAFF
-,TRBV7-6,TRBJ2-6,-,TGTGCCAGCAGCCCCCCTCCCGTGGGGTCTGGGGCCAACGTCCTGACTTTC,CASSPPPVGSGANVLTF
-,TRBV6-5,TRBJ2-5,-,TGTGCCAGCAGATATTCAGGGGTTCCAGAGACCCAGTACTTC,CASRYSGVPETQYF
-,TRBV9,TRBJ2-1,once,TGTGCCAGCAGCGTAGAAGTGGTCCGGAGCTCCTACAATGAGCAGTTCTTC,CASSVEVVRSSYNEQFF
-,TRBV25-1,TRBJ2-2,-,TGTGCCAGCAGTGTACAGGGTAGTAACACCGGGGAGCTGTTTTTT,CASSVQGSNTGELFF
-,TRBV6-6,TRBJ2-2,-,TGTGCCAGCAGTTATCCCCGAGACTACCTCACCGGGGAGCTGTTTTTT,CASSYPRDYLTGELFF
-,TRBV12-5,TRBJ2-5,-,TGTGCTAGTGGCCAGGGTCAGGGCCGCGGGACCCAGTACTTC,CASGQGQGRGTQYF
-,TRBV30,TRBJ1-6,-,TGTGCCTGGAGGTGGCCCGGGACCGTGAATTCACCCCTCCACTTT,CAWRWPGTVNSPLHF
-,TRBV6-4,TRBJ1-5,few,TGTGCCAGCAGTGATGGGGGGGGCAATCAGCCCCAGCATTTT,CASSDGGGNQPQHF
-,TRBV15,TRBJ1-2,-,TGTGCCACCAGCAGAGTCCATTTCGAGGGTGGCTACACCTTC,CATSRVHFEGGYTF
-,TRBV5-4,TRBJ2-1,-,TGTGCCAGCAGCTCTATGAGCTCCTACAATGAGCAGTTCTTC,CASSSMSSYNEQFF
-,TRBV12-3/TRBV12-4,TRBJ1-6,few,TGTGCCAGCCTCCCAGGGGCCGGGTCACCCCTCCACTTT,CASLPGAGSPLHF
-,TRBV5-1,TRBJ2-1,-,TGCGCCAGCAGACCGGCGGGATTTACCTACAATGAGCAGTTCTTC,CASRPAGFTYNEQFF
-,TRBV21-1,TRBJ1-5,-,TGTGCCAGCAGCAAACTCAGCCTGGACGGCAATCAGCCCCAGCATTTT,CASSKLSLDGNQPQHF
TRBD2,TRBV29-1,TRBJ2-3,once,TGCAGCGCGGGAGGCCCAAAAACAAGCACAGATACGCAGTATTTT,CSAGGPKTSTDTQYF
-,TRBV7-2,TRBJ1-5,-,TGTGCCAGCAGCTTAGAAGCGGGAACCAATCAGCCCCAGCATTTT,CASSLEAGTNQPQHF
-,TRBV30,TRBJ2-7,-,TGTGCCTGGGACCCGAGGTGGGGACGGAGAAGCTCCTACGAGCAGTACTTC,CAWDPRWGRRSSYEQYF
-,TRBV19,TRBJ1-5,-,TGTGCCAGTAAGGAGGTAGGGGTGAGCAATCAGCCCCAGCATTTT,CASKEVGVSNQPQHF
TRBD2,TRBV5-1,TRBJ2-1,-,TGCGCCAGCAGAGAGGTAGCGGGCTACAATGAGCAGTTCTTC,CASREVAGYNEQFF
-,TRBV10-3,TRBJ2-3,-,TGTGCCATCAGGGGTGACGTATCAGATACGCAGTATTTT,CAIRGDVSDTQYF
-,TRBV12-5,TRBJ2-4,-,TGTGCTAGTGCCCACACTGAAAACATTCAGTACTTC,CASAHTENIQYF
-,TRBV10-2,TRBJ1-5,-,TGCGCCAGCAGTAGATCGGGGGCAGGACAGCCCCAGCATTTT,CASSRSGAGQPQHF
TRBD2,TRBV18,TRBJ2-7,-,TGTGCCAGCTCACAGGGAGCGGGAGGGTTCTCCTACGAGCAGTACTTC,CASSQGAGGFSYEQYF
-,TRBV14,TRBJ1-3,few,TGTGCCAGCAGCCCGGGACACTCTGGAAACACCATATATTTT,CASSPGHSGNTIYF
-,TRBV3-1/TRBV3-2,TRBJ2-1,-,TGTGCCAGCAGCCAAGGGTTAGGGGGTACAGGCTACAATGAGCAGTTCTTC,CASSQGLGGTGYNEQFF
TRBD1,TRBV6-2/TRBV6-3,TRBJ1-1,-,TGTGCCAGCAGTTGGACCCCGGGACAGGGGAACACTGAAGCTTTCTTT,CASSWTPGQGNTEAFF
TRBD1,TRBV6-6,TRBJ1-2,few,TGTGCCAGCAGTTACTCGACCCCCGGGACAGGGGATGGCTACACCTTC,CASSYSTPGTGDGYTF
-,TRBV27,TRBJ2-7,-,TGTGCCAGCAGAAGGGGGGGCGGGGCAGGCTACGAGCAGTACTTC,CASRRGGGAGYEQYF
-,TRBV11-2,TRBJ1-3,-,TGTGCCAGCAGCCAGCTAGCCTCTGGAAACACCATATATTTT,CASSQLASGNTIYF
-,TRBV19,TRBJ2-2,-,TGTGCCAGTAGTATGGGGCAGGGCGGCGTCGGGGAGCTGTTTTTT,CASSMGQGGVGELFF
-,TRBV3-1/TRBV3-2,TRBJ2-7,-,TGTGCCAGCAGCCAAGGACAGTCCTACGAGCAGTACTTC,CASSQGQSYEQYF
-,TRBV11-1,TRBJ1-2,-,TGTGCCAGCAGCACCGGGACGGTCCTTAACTATGGCTACACCTTC,CASSTGTVLNYGYTF
TRBD1,TRBV5-5,TRBJ1-2,few,TGTGCCAGCAGCCCGGTGGGGACAGGGGCACGTGGCTACACCTTC,CASSPVGTGARGYTF
-,TRBV6-5,TRBJ2-7,-,TGTGCCAGCAGGGTCGGACTACCAAGTGGTTACGAGCAGTACTTC,CASRVGLPSGYEQYF
TRBD1,TRBV18,TRBJ1-6,once,TGTGCCAGCTCACCAGTCTCCCTGTACAGGGGAAATTCACCCCTCCACTTT,CASSPVSLYRGNSPLHF
TRBD1,TRBV5-6,TRBJ1-1,-,TGTGCCAGCAGCTCCCTATTGACAGGGGAGGGACCGGGAGCTTTCTTT,CASSSLLTGEGPGAFF
TRBD2,TRBV5-4,TRBJ2-1,-,TGTGCCAGCAGCCATCGGGGGGTCAATGAGCAGTTCTTC,CASSHRGVNEQFF
-,TRBV7-9,TRBJ1-3,-,TGTGCCAGCAGCATATCAGGGTGGTCTGGAAACACCATATATTTT,CASSISGWSGNTIYF
-,TRBV11-2,TRBJ2-5,-,TGTGCCAGCAGCTTAGAAACGATTTTAGTCCAAGAGACCCAGTACTTC,CASSLETILVQETQYF
-,TRBV7-8,TRBJ2-2,-,TGTGCCAGCAGCTCTTACACCGGGGAGCTGTTTTTT,CASSSYTGELFF
-,TRBV4-1,TRBJ2-1,-,TGCGCCAGCAGCCAAGAATCGACCGGCGTTAGACGGAATGAGCAGTTCTTC,CASSQESTGVRRNEQFF
-,TRBV27,TRBJ2-3,few,TGTGCCAGCAGTTTAAACAGGTTAAGAGATGATACGCAGTATTTT,CASSLNRLRDDTQYF
-,TRBV15,TRBJ2-2,-,TGTGCCACCAGCCCTTCGACAGGCGCTATGAGGGCCGGGGAGCTGTTTTTT,CATSPSTGAMRAGELFF
TRBD1,TRBV10-2,TRBJ2-1,-,TGCGCCAGCAGGCTCCCCCTCTTTGACAGGGCGTCCTACAATGAGCAGTTCTTC,CASRLPLFDRASYNEQFF
TRBD2,TRBV6-5,TRBJ2-1,-,TGTGCCAGCAGTCCCCTAGCGGGGGTGGGAAATGAGCAGTTCTTC,CASSPLAGVGNEQFF
-,TRBV29-1,TRBJ2-7,-,TGCAGCGTTGAGCCCTCCGGGACCGGTACCTACGAGCAGTACTTC,CSVEPSGTGTYEQYF
TRBD1,TRBV29-1,TRBJ2-5,-,TGCAGCGGGGACAGGGGGAACTTTGGCCAGTACTTC,CSGDRGNFGQYF
-,TRBV28,TRBJ2-7,-,TGTGCCAGCAGTTTCTTTCCTTACGAGCAGTACTTC,CASSFFPYEQYF
-,TRBV24-1,TRBJ2-7,-,TGTGCCACCAGTGGGTCCCGGGGGGAGCAGTACTTC,CATSGSRGEQYF
-,TRBV11-3,TRBJ1-2,-,TGTGCCAGCAGCTTAGTAAGGACAGAAGCGTTTGGCTACACCTTC,CASSLVRTEAFGYTF
-,TRBV19,TRBJ1-3,-,TGTGCCAGTATTGGGATCTCTGGAAACACCATATATTTT,CASIGISGNTIYF
-,TRBV6-5,TRBJ1-1,once,TGTGCCAGCAGTTTGACCAGGGGCACTGAAGCTTTCTTT,CASSLTRGTEAFF